This is a list of T cell receptor beta chains from one sample in a study of CD8 T cells in ankylosing spondylitis. Using its own MiXCR run on the 5' RACE reads, TCRdb lists one record per CDR3 protein. The sample records about 31,000 distinct CDR3 sequences, 5.5% to 8% being singletons. What was sequenced was blood, either unsorted or a sorted T cell fraction (not recorded which). These receptors were taken from a male donor with ankylosing spondylitis or in good health (not recorded which). Both conserved end residues are part of each CDR3. D genes are given only for firm matches. Size is omitted from some rows. Given values are once, few, many or a class for expanded clones.

J: TRBJ2-2; V: TRBV5-1; D: .; size: many; CDR3: CASSPDGGRTGELFF; DNA: TGCGCCAGCAGCCCGGATGGGGGGCGGACCGGGGAGCTGTTTTTT
J: TRBJ2-5; V: TRBV11-2; D: TRBD2; size: few; CDR3: CASSSGTSGRTQETQYF; DNA: TGTGCCAGCAGCTCCGGGACTAGCGGGAGGACTCAAGAGACCCAGTACTTC
J: TRBJ2-1; V: TRBV5-1; D: .; size: many; CDR3: CASSLGTHNEQFF; DNA: TGCGCCAGCAGCTTGGGGACTCACAATGAGCAGTTCTTC
J: TRBJ2-5; V: TRBV5-1; D: .; size: many; CDR3: CASSLDWKETQYF; DNA: TGCGCCAGCAGCTTGGACTGGAAAGAGACCCAGTACTTC
J: TRBJ2-2; V: TRBV7-2; D: .; size: many; CDR3: CASSFKNSNTGELFF; DNA: TGTGCCAGCAGCTTCAAAAACTCGAACACCGGGGAGCTGTTTTTT
J: TRBJ2-5; V: TRBV5-1; D: .; size: many; CDR3: CASSLATDSLQETQYF; DNA: TGCGCCAGCAGCTTGGCCACGGACAGCCTCCAAGAGACCCAGTACTTC
J: TRBJ1-1; V: TRBV5-1; D: TRBD1; size: medium-sized; CDR3: CASSLAPQGVTEAFF; DNA: TGCGCCAGCAGCTTGGCCCCGCAGGGGGTGACTGAAGCTTTCTTT
J: TRBJ2-2; V: TRBV5-5; D: .; size: many; CDR3: CASSFKLRTHPQGRELFF; DNA: TGTGCCAGCAGCTTCAAATTACGGACGCACCCTCAAGGACGGGAGCTGTTTTTT
J: TRBJ1-1; V: TRBV28; D: .; size: .; CDR3: CASSLSTGTWNTEAFF; DNA: TGTGCCAGCAGTTTATCTACAGGGACGTGGAACACTGAAGCTTTCTTT
J: TRBJ1-1; V: TRBV12-3/TRBV12-4; D: .; size: many; CDR3: CASSLMEATEAFF; DNA: TGTGCCAGCAGTTTAATGGAGGCCACTGAAGCTTTCTTT
J: TRBJ1-6; V: TRBV6-5; D: .; size: many; CDR3: CASRRFRSPLHF; DNA: TGTGCCAGCAGGAGATTCAGGTCACCCCTCCACTTT
J: TRBJ2-7; V: TRBV29-1; D: .; size: many; CDR3: CSVSTATEQYF; DNA: TGCAGCGTTAGCACCGCCACCGAGCAGTACTTC
J: TRBJ2-7; V: TRBV29-1; D: .; size: .; CDR3: CSVEGSSYEQYF; DNA: TGCAGCGTTGAAGGCAGCTCCTACGAGCAGTACTTC
J: TRBJ2-3; V: TRBV20-1; D: .; size: many; CDR3: CSAPPWQGKVTDTQYF; DNA: TGCAGTGCACCGCCCTGGCAGGGAAAGGTCACAGATACGCAGTATTTT
J: TRBJ2-7; V: TRBV5-1; D: .; size: many; CDR3: CASSLEAVSYEQYF; DNA: TGCGCCAGCAGCTTGGAGGCAGTCTCCTACGAGCAGTACTTC
J: TRBJ1-2; V: TRBV25-1; D: TRBD1; size: many; CDR3: CASSEFTGTGNYGYTF; DNA: TGTGCCAGCAGTGAATTCACCGGGACAGGGAATTATGGCTACACCTTC
J: TRBJ1-2; V: TRBV20-1; D: .; size: few; CDR3: CSAMGRGVGYGYTF; DNA: TGCAGTGCTATGGGGCGTGGGGTCGGATATGGCTACACCTTC
J: TRBJ2-7; V: TRBV27; D: .; size: .; CDR3: CASSLSESRWYEQYF; DNA: TGTGCCAGCAGCTTATCGGAAAGCAGGTGGTACGAGCAGTACTTC
J: TRBJ2-7; V: TRBV20-1; D: .; size: many; CDR3: CSAVGPGDMVQYF; DNA: TGCAGTGCCGTTGGACCCGGGGACATGGTGCAGTACTTC
J: TRBJ2-1; V: TRBV11-2; D: TRBD2; size: .; CDR3: CASSLAFSRREGHNEQFF; DNA: TGTGCCAGCAGCTTAGCTTTCTCGCGGCGGGAGGGCCACAATGAGCAGTTCTTC
J: TRBJ2-3; V: TRBV20-1; D: .; size: many; CDR3: CSAEGGADTQYF; DNA: TGCAGTGCGGAGGGTGGGGCAGATACGCAGTATTTT
J: TRBJ2-7; V: TRBV20-1; D: TRBD2; size: many; CDR3: CSASGPGGNEQYF; DNA: TGCAGTGCTAGTGGGCCGGGAGGGAACGAGCAGTACTTC
J: TRBJ2-6; V: TRBV28; D: .; size: .; CDR3: CASSLEGRISGANVLTF; DNA: TGTGCCAGCAGTTTAGAGGGTAGAATCTCTGGGGCCAACGTCCTGACTTTC
J: TRBJ2-5; V: TRBV5-1; D: TRBD1; size: few; CDR3: CASSLYGTGGETQYF; DNA: TGCGCCAGCAGCTTGTACGGGACAGGGGGAGAGACCCAGTACTTC
J: TRBJ2-7; V: TRBV10-3; D: .; size: many; CDR3: CAISDIGEQYF; DNA: TGTGCCATCAGTGATATTGGCGAGCAGTACTTC
J: TRBJ2-1; V: TRBV5-1; D: .; size: many; CDR3: CASSFGRNNEQFF; DNA: TGCGCCAGCAGCTTTGGCCGGAACAATGAGCAGTTCTTC
J: TRBJ2-1; V: TRBV7-2; D: TRBD2; size: many; CDR3: CASSLSGTGEQFF; DNA: TGTGCCAGCAGCTTAAGCGGGACCGGTGAGCAGTTCTTC
J: TRBJ2-1; V: TRBV4-1; D: TRBD2; size: many; CDR3: CASSHKLAGGTYNEQFF; DNA: TGCGCCAGCAGCCACAAACTAGCGGGAGGGACATACAATGAGCAGTTCTTC
J: TRBJ1-2; V: TRBV19; D: TRBD1; size: .; CDR3: CASINRGEDYGYTF; DNA: TGTGCCAGTATCAACAGGGGAGAGGACTATGGCTACACCTTC
J: TRBJ1-5; V: TRBV20-1; D: .; size: many; CDR3: CSARAEWGLNQPQHF; DNA: TGCAGTGCTAGGGCCGAATGGGGCCTCAATCAGCCCCAGCATTTT
J: TRBJ2-1; V: TRBV9; D: TRBD2; size: many; CDR3: CASSEYRGTSGSLPYNEQFF; DNA: TGTGCCAGCAGCGAATATCGTGGGACTAGCGGGTCATTACCCTACAATGAGCAGTTCTTC
J: TRBJ1-5; V: TRBV11-3; D: .; size: .; CDR3: CASSLIGQANQPQHF; DNA: TGTGCCAGCAGCTTGATCGGGCAGGCTAATCAGCCCCAGCATTTT
J: TRBJ2-6; V: TRBV2; D: .; size: few; CDR3: CASSELSPWRVGGTGANVLTF; DNA: TGTGCCAGCAGTGAATTGAGTCCATGGAGAGTCGGAGGGACCGGGGCCAACGTCCTGACTTTC
J: TRBJ2-7; V: TRBV5-1; D: TRBD2; size: many; CDR3: CASTGLANYEQYF; DNA: TGCGCCAGCACCGGACTAGCTAACTACGAGCAGTACTTC
J: TRBJ2-5; V: TRBV5-1; D: .; size: .; CDR3: CASKFQETQYF; DNA: TGCGCCAGCAAGTTTCAGGAGACCCAGTACTTC
J: TRBJ2-1; V: TRBV29-1; D: .; size: many; CDR3: CSAILAVNEQFF; DNA: TGCAGCGCCATACTAGCTGTCAATGAGCAGTTCTTC
J: TRBJ2-1; V: TRBV6-5; D: TRBD1; size: many; CDR3: CASSYRDRGYNEQFF; DNA: TGTGCCAGCAGTTACAGGGACAGGGGCTACAATGAGCAGTTCTTC
J: TRBJ1-4; V: TRBV10-3; D: TRBD1; size: many; CDR3: CAITAGTGANEKLFF; DNA: TGTGCCATCACCGCCGGGACAGGGGCGAATGAAAAACTGTTTTTT
J: TRBJ1-5; V: TRBV28; D: .; size: many; CDR3: CASSLRAAGSQPQHF; DNA: TGTGCCAGCAGTTTAAGAGCTGCGGGGAGTCAGCCCCAGCATTTT
J: TRBJ2-3; V: TRBV5-1; D: .; size: many; CDR3: CASSGGGARDTQYF; DNA: TGCGCCAGCAGCGGCGGGGGCGCAAGAGATACGCAGTATTTT
J: TRBJ2-5; V: TRBV24-1; D: TRBD1; size: many; CDR3: CATSGGQGRQETQYF; DNA: TGTGCCACCAGTGGGGGACAGGGGCGACAAGAGACCCAGTACTTC
J: TRBJ1-5; V: TRBV11-1; D: TRBD1; size: many; CDR3: CASSSGVGQGALLAQPQHF; DNA: TGTGCCAGCAGCTCAGGGGTAGGACAGGGGGCCTTATTGGCTCAGCCCCAGCATTTT